This T cell receptor beta chain was recovered during a study of blood T cell repertoires in COVID-19. Across the whole study: Acute-phase and convalescent COVID-19 samples originated in the United States, Italy and Spain.

This CDR3 is built from 13 residues. Germline V gene data show CDR1 as MNHEY and CDR2 as SVGAGI. V was clipped by 4 bases and J by 5 bases, with 6 bases between them. The Seattle patients, enrolled during active infection, were followed longitudinally. Original analysis: Reference gene primers were amplified, and this amplification served to estimate nucleated cell counts. Assay: immunoSEQ multiplex PCR; the TCRdb copy retains only in-frame clones and omits some. V, J and clone size are those of that table, while D and trimming were read from the DNA. Of about 50,000 clones in the sample, approximately 80% were seen once.

The clonotype was recovered from a woman older than 75 with COVID-19, enrolled during active disease. Source material: peripheral blood. The V and J genes are TRBV6-5 and TRBJ1-6; D remains unclear. Written as DNA, the CDR3 is TGTGCCAGCAGTTGGCAGGATAATTCACCCCTCCACTTT. Its translation is CASSWQDNSPLHF.